This is a list of T cell receptor beta chains from one sample in a study of blood T cell repertoires in COVID-19. TCRdb's table, derived via immunoSEQ multiplex PCR, lists solely in-frame clones and lacks some. The sample includes 650,000 to 800,000 clones, 70% to 90% seen only once; the top ten take roughly 0.25%. The sequenced material came from peripheral blood. These TCRs come from a woman under 30 with acute or convalescent COVID-19. Both conserved end residues are part of each CDR3. The D gene is left open where the match is weak. Expanded clones are given a class, and other clones once, few, many or no size at all.

J | D | size | V | DNA | CDR3
TRBJ2-7 | NA | NA | TRBV4-1 | TGCGCCAGCAGCCAAGATTGGTCCGGCTCCTACGAGCAGTACTTC | CASSQDWSGSYEQYF
TRBJ2-3 | TRBD2 | NA | TRBV6-2/TRBV6-3 | TGTGCCAGCAGTTACGAGCGAAGCGGGGCGAGGACAGATACGCAGTATTTT | CASSYERSGARTDTQYF
TRBJ1-5 | NA | NA | TRBV24-1 | TGTGCCACCAGTGATTCGCGGGGGGTTCGCAATCAGCCCCAGCATTTT | CATSDSRGVRNQPQHF
TRBJ2-7 | NA | NA | TRBV25-1 | TGTGCCAGTAGTGAGTCAGGGTTCTACGAGCAGTACTTC | CASSESGFYEQYF
TRBJ2-7 | NA | NA | TRBV27 | TGTGCCAGCAGTTTACAGGTTAGCTCCTACGAGCAGTACTTC | CASSLQVSSYEQYF
TRBJ1-1 | NA | NA | TRBV5-1 | TGCGCCAGCAGCTTGGAGGACTCCTCGTTCGGAGCTTTCTTT | CASSLEDSSFGAFF
TRBJ2-7 | NA | NA | TRBV6-1 | TGTGCCAGCAGTGAGGGCCCCCCACCCTACGAGCAGTACTTC | CASSEGPPPYEQYF
TRBJ1-1 | NA | NA | TRBV5-6 | TGTGCCTACTCACAGGGAACTGAAGCTTTCTTT | CAYSQGTEAFF
TRBJ2-4 | NA | NA | TRBV5-6 | TGTGCCAGCAGCTTTCAGGACAGTTACATTCAGTACTTC | CASSFQDSYIQYF
TRBJ2-7 | TRBD1 | NA | TRBV29-1 | TGCAGCGTTGAAGACGGGACAGGGTGGTCCTACGAGCAGTACTTC | CSVEDGTGWSYEQYF
TRBJ1-2 | NA | NA | TRBV5-1 | TGCGCCAGCAGCTCGTCGCTTACAGATGCTAACTATGGCTACACCTTC | CASSSSLTDANYGYTF
TRBJ2-2 | NA | NA | TRBV6-2/TRBV6-3 | TGTGCCAGCAGTTACGCGGAGAACACCGGGGAGCTGTTTTTT | CASSYAENTGELFF
TRBJ2-7 | NA | NA | TRBV5-3 | TGTGCCCGCGACAGTAGCTCCTACGAGCAGTACTTC | CARDSSSYEQYF
TRBJ1-6 | TRBD1 | NA | TRBV28 | TGTGCCAGCAGTCCGGGGGACAGGGGATTTCCACCCCTCCACTTT | CASSPGDRGFPPLHF
TRBJ2-3 | TRBD2 | NA | TRBV20-1 | TGCAGTGCTAGTTTGGCGGGGGGGCCCACAGATACGCAGTATTTT | CSASLAGGPTDTQYF
TRBJ1-2 | TRBD1 | NA | TRBV19 | TGTGCCAGTAGTCCCAGTCTAGACAGGGGCTATGGCTACACCTTC | CASSPSLDRGYGYTF
TRBJ2-7 | NA | NA | TRBV3-1/TRBV3-2 | TGTGCCAGCAGCCAAAGGGGCATCTCCTACGAGCAGTACTTC | CASSQRGISYEQYF
TRBJ1-5 | NA | once | TRBV7-9 | TGTGCCAGCAGCGAGGGCACTAATAGCAATCAGCCCCAGCATTTT | CASSEGTNSNQPQHF
TRBJ1-2 | TRBD1 | NA | TRBV4-1 | TGCGCCAGCAGCCAAGGGACAGGGCCCAACTATGGCTACACCTTC | CASSQGTGPNYGYTF
TRBJ1-2 | NA | few | TRBV2 | TGTGCCAGCAGGGATCGGGCGGGGAACTATGGCTACACCTTC | CASRDRAGNYGYTF
TRBJ2-7 | TRBD1 | NA | TRBV19 | TGTGCCAGTAGTACGTACCACACAGGGGGCAGCTACGAGCAGTACTTC | CASSTYHTGGSYEQYF
TRBJ2-2 | NA | NA | TRBV7-9 | TGTGCCAGCGCTAGCGGGACCGGGACAGGCACCGGGGAGCTGTTTTTT | CASASGTGTGTGELFF
TRBJ1-6 | NA | NA | TRBV6-2/TRBV6-3 | TGTGCCAGCAGCCCTGACAGTCCCAGCTCCTATAATTCACCCCTCCACTTT | CASSPDSPSSYNSPLHF
TRBJ2-3 | NA | NA | TRBV9 | TGTGCCAGCAGCGTAGCCCCGGGAGTCCGCACAGATACGCAGTATTTT | CASSVAPGVRTDTQYF
TRBJ2-1 | TRBD2 | NA | TRBV18 | TGTGCCAGCTCACTATCCGGGACTAGCGGGGGCTTAGGTTCGACGCAGTTCTTC | CASSLSGTSGGLGSTQFF
TRBJ1-1 | NA | NA | TRBV30 | TGTGCCTGGAAGCCAGGACTAAACACTGAAGCTTTCTTT | CAWKPGLNTEAFF
TRBJ1-5 | NA | NA | TRBV24-1 | TGTGCCACCAGTGATGGTTCCAGGGGAGGGGGCAATCAGCCCCAGCATTTT | CATSDGSRGGGNQPQHF
TRBJ1-5 | NA | NA | TRBV29-1 | TGCAGCGTCAACCAGGGTTTGTCCCAGCATTTT | CSVNQGLSQHF
TRBJ1-6 | TRBD1 | NA | TRBV28 | TGTGCCAGCAGCCCCCGGACAGGATCACCCCTCCACTTT | CASSPRTGSPLHF
TRBJ1-6 | TRBD1 | NA | TRBV5-1 | TGCGCCAGCAGCTTGGCCGGGGCAGGGGGTGGTAATTCACCCCTCCACTTT | CASSLAGAGGGNSPLHF
TRBJ1-3 | NA | NA | TRBV6-6 | TGTGCCAGCAGTTCCAGGCCAAAGTCTGGAAACACCATATATTTT | CASSSRPKSGNTIYF
TRBJ1-6 | TRBD1 | NA | TRBV7-3 | TGTGCCAGCAGCTCGCGGACAGGGAATTCACCCCTCCACTTT | CASSSRTGNSPLHF
TRBJ2-7 | TRBD2 | NA | TRBV5-5 | TGTGCCAGCAGGGCTACTAGCGGGGGGGCGGTCGAGCAGTACTTC | CASRATSGGAVEQYF
TRBJ2-3 | NA | NA | TRBV19 | TGTGCCAGTAGTGGATTGAGACTCCGCACAGATACGCAGTATTTT | CASSGLRLRTDTQYF
TRBJ1-3 | NA | NA | TRBV7-6 | TGTGCCAGCAGCCCCACAGGGACCTCTGGAAACACCATATATTTT | CASSPTGTSGNTIYF
TRBJ1-4 | TRBD1 | NA | TRBV24-1 | TGTGCCACGAAGTTGAGACAGGGGGCAAGGGAAAAACTGTTTTTT | CATKLRQGAREKLFF
TRBJ2-1 | TRBD1 | NA | TRBV4-1 | TGCGCCAGCAGCCCAAGACAGGGGGCCTACAATGAGCAGTTCTTC | CASSPRQGAYNEQFF
TRBJ1-5 | NA | NA | TRBV7-2 | TGTGCCAGCAGCTCCACGACAGGCGGCAATCAGCCCCAGCATTTT | CASSSTTGGNQPQHF
TRBJ1-2 | TRBD1 | NA | TRBV3-1/TRBV3-2 | TGTGCCAGCAGCCAGACAGGGTGGGACTATGGCTACACCTTC | CASSQTGWDYGYTF
TRBJ2-7 | NA | NA | TRBV7-3 | TGTGCCAGCAGCTTAACGAGAGACAGCTACGAGCAGTACTTC | CASSLTRDSYEQYF
TRBJ2-2 | NA | NA | TRBV25-1 | TGTGCCAGCAGAGAGCAGAACACCGGGGAGCTGTTTTTT | CASREQNTGELFF
TRBJ1-2 | TRBD1 | NA | TRBV4-3 | TGCGCCAGCAGCCAAGCCCGCCAGGGGGGAGCTAACTATGGCTACACCTTC | CASSQARQGGANYGYTF
TRBJ1-2 | TRBD1 | NA | TRBV3-1/TRBV3-2 | TGTGCCAGCAGCCCTCCGGGACAGTTCTATGGCTACACCTTC | CASSPPGQFYGYTF
TRBJ2-7 | NA | NA | TRBV3-1/TRBV3-2 | TGTGCCAGCAGCCAAGCGGGATACGAGCAGTACTTC | CASSQAGYEQYF
TRBJ1-2 | NA | NA | TRBV7-9 | TGTGCCAGCAGCCCATGGGGCGGTTTAAATGGCTACACCTTC | CASSPWGGLNGYTF
TRBJ2-7 | TRBD1 | NA | TRBV15 | TGTGCCACCAGCGTAGGGGACAGGGAGAACGAGCAGTACTTC | CATSVGDRENEQYF
TRBJ1-5 | NA | NA | TRBV18 | TGTGCCAGCTCGGGGGCGGAAAGCAATCAGCCCCAGCATTTT | CASSGAESNQPQHF
TRBJ1-2 | TRBD1 | NA | TRBV15 | TGTGCCACCAGCACTAGGGACAGTCTTTGGGATAACTATGGCTACACCTTC | CATSTRDSLWDNYGYTF
TRBJ1-2 | TRBD1 | NA | TRBV27 | TGTGCCAGCAGTTTATTAGGGGACAGGGCCTCTAACTATGGCTACACCTTC | CASSLLGDRASNYGYTF
TRBJ1-2 | NA | NA | TRBV12-3/TRBV12-4 | TGTGCCAGCAGTTTATTAGGGGTTGAGGGCTACACCTTC | CASSLLGVEGYTF